The present T cell receptor beta chain was sequenced within a study of blood T cell repertoires in COVID-19. As originally analysed: Reference gene primer amplification gave nucleated cell count estimates. Assay: immunoSEQ multiplex PCR; the TCRdb copy retains only in-frame clones and omits some. The V and J calls and clone size were taken over from that table, and D and trimming were inferred from the DNA. Among 150,000 or so clones listed, approximately 80% were seen once. The CDR3 is 16 amino acids. Losses at the gene ends were 3 bases for V and 9 bases for J; bases not matched to a gene: 7. CDR1 and CDR2 from the germline V gene are SGDLS and YYNGEE. Which cohort a participant joined came from the clinical history participants gave.

The sample comprised PBMCs or T cells enriched from blood (not recorded which). The TCR was taken from a woman aged 45-65 years who had recovered from COVID-19. The chain couples TRBV9 to TRBJ2-1, with TRBD2 matching 15 bases. The CDR3 is CASSAPGTSGGIEQFF. The DNA for the CDR3 is TGTGCCAGCAGCGCCCCCGGGACTAGCGGGGGGATTGAGCAGTTCTTC. Complete variable domain (other parts from reference TRBV9 and TRBJ2-1): DSGVTQTPKHLITATGQRVTLRCSPRSGDLSVYWYQQSLDQGLQFLIQYYNGEERAKGNILERFSAQQFPDLHSELNLSSLELGDSALYFCASSAPGTSGGIEQFFGPGTRLTVL.